The rows below give T cell receptor beta chains drawn from one sample of a study of blood T cell repertoires in COVID-19. Produced via immunoSEQ multiplex PCR; TCRdb's table is partial and in-frame only. The sample holds 100,000 to 120,000 clones, about 88% seen once. Sequenced material: peripheral blood. The receptors come from a woman in her 70s who had recovered from COVID-19. Each CDR3 is given with its conserved first and last residue. The order of the fields is D gene, J gene, clone size, V gene, CDR3 DNA, CDR3 protein. The D gene is left open where the match is weak. Clone size, where shown, is once, few, many, or a class for clones that have expanded.

TRBD1,TRBJ1-6,.,TRBV30,TGTGCCTGGAATGGCGACAGGGGGCTGGGTTCACCCCTCCACTTT,CAWNGDRGLGSPLHF
.,TRBJ2-7,.,TRBV3-1/TRBV3-2,TGTGCCAGCAGCCCCGGGTCGTTCACCTACGAGCAGTACTTC,CASSPGSFTYEQYF
TRBD1,TRBJ2-1,.,TRBV4-2,TGTGCCAGCAGCGTTGGGACAGGGAGCAATGAGCAGTTCTTC,CASSVGTGSNEQFF
TRBD1,TRBJ2-2,.,TRBV5-8,TGTGCCAGCAGCTTACGGGACAGGGAGACCGGGGAGCTGTTTTTT,CASSLRDRETGELFF
.,TRBJ2-7,.,TRBV6-2/TRBV6-3,TGTGCCAGCAGTTACGGGCCCTACGAGCAGTACTTC,CASSYGPYEQYF
.,TRBJ2-7,.,TRBV7-2,TGTGCCAGCAGCCCGGACAACTACGAGCAGTACTTC,CASSPDNYEQYF
.,TRBJ2-1,.,TRBV30,TGTGCTTTAGATTCGCGAAGGAGCCACAATGAGCAGTTCTTC,CALDSRRSHNEQFF
TRBD2,TRBJ2-7,few,TRBV28,TGTGCCAGCAGTTTCCAAGCGGGGGGGGTTCCCGAGCAGTACTTC,CASSFQAGGVPEQYF
.,TRBJ2-7,.,TRBV27,TGTGCCAGCAGTTACCCTAGGAGCTCCTACGAGCAGTACTTC,CASSYPRSSYEQYF
TRBD2,TRBJ2-2,once,TRBV28,TGTGCCAGCAGTTTATGGGCGGGACTAGGAAACACCGGGGAGCTGTTTTTT,CASSLWAGLGNTGELFF
.,TRBJ1-3,.,TRBV15,TGTGCCACCAGCAGAGGGTGGGAGGCCTCTGGAAACACCATATATTTT,CATSRGWEASGNTIYF
TRBD2,TRBJ2-3,.,TRBV3-1/TRBV3-2,TGTGCCAGCAGCCAAGTAACTAGCGGGGGGGGGATAAGCACAGATACGCAGTATTTT,CASSQVTSGGGISTDTQYF
TRBD1,TRBJ1-6,.,TRBV5-1,TGCGCCAGCAGCTACCGGGACAGGGCCAATTCACCCCTCCACTTT,CASSYRDRANSPLHF
TRBD2,TRBJ2-7,.,TRBV28,TGTGCCAGCAGTTCCCCCAGCGGGGGGTTGGAAGAGCAGTACTTC,CASSSPSGGLEEQYF
.,TRBJ2-5,.,TRBV27,TGTGCCAGCAGTAGGGGTCGATTTACCCGGGAGACCCAGTACTTC,CASSRGRFTRETQYF
.,TRBJ1-2,.,TRBV4-3,TGCGCCAGCAGCCAGGATAACAGGTTTCCCTTCTATGGCTACACCTTC,CASSQDNRFPFYGYTF
TRBD2,TRBJ2-3,.,TRBV13,TGTGCCAGCAGCTCCGGGGACTATAGCACAGATACGCAGTATTTT,CASSSGDYSTDTQYF
.,TRBJ2-7,.,TRBV7-9,TGTGCCAGCAGCTTAGGGGGCGGGGCCTACGAGCAGTACTTC,CASSLGGGAYEQYF
TRBD1,TRBJ1-1,few,TRBV4-1,TGCGCCAGCAGCCCGACGGGACAGCCTAACACTGAAGCTTTCTTT,CASSPTGQPNTEAFF
TRBD2,TRBJ2-1,.,TRBV28,TGTGCCAGCAGCGCGGGGGGGACAGTCGACAATGAGCAGTTCTTC,CASSAGGTVDNEQFF
.,TRBJ2-7,.,TRBV6-2/TRBV6-3,TGTGCCAGCAGTTGGGGCCGTTCGAACGAGCAGTACTTC,CASSWGRSNEQYF
.,TRBJ2-1,.,TRBV19,TGTGCCACTACGGCCAGGGGTGGCTACAATGAGCAGTTCTTC,CATTARGGYNEQFF
TRBD2,TRBJ2-3,.,TRBV10-3,TGTGCCATCAGCCGTCGGGCGCTAGCGGGGGGCACAGATACGCAGTATTTT,CAISRRALAGGTDTQYF
.,TRBJ1-5,.,TRBV7-2,TGTGCCAGCAGCTTACTTTGGCAAAGGCCCCAGCATTTT,CASSLLWQRPQHF
TRBD1,TRBJ1-2,.,TRBV29-1,TGCAGCTCCGAGGGTGGGACAGCGGGCTACACCTTC,CSSEGGTAGYTF
TRBD1,TRBJ1-2,few,TRBV28,TGTGCCAGCAGTTTCCCGGGACAGAATAACTATGGCTACACCTTC,CASSFPGQNNYGYTF
.,TRBJ2-2,.,TRBV11-3,TGTGCCAGCAGCTTAGGCGGTGGTTACACCGGGGAGCTGTTTTTT,CASSLGGGYTGELFF
.,TRBJ2-1,once,TRBV7-9,TGTGCCGGAGGGGGGGTCCCCTACAATGAGCAGTTCTTC,CAGGGVPYNEQFF
TRBD1,TRBJ2-1,.,TRBV7-2,TGTGCCAGCAGCTTACGGACAGGCCAATACAATGAGCAGTTCTTC,CASSLRTGQYNEQFF
TRBD2,TRBJ2-3,.,TRBV28,TGTGCCAGCAGTTTAGCGGGGGGGGCAGATACGCAGTATTTT,CASSLAGGADTQYF
TRBD1,TRBJ1-2,.,TRBV5-1,TGCGCCAGCAGCGAACCGGGACAGCAATACTATGGCTACACCTTC,CASSEPGQQYYGYTF
.,TRBJ1-1,.,TRBV4-3,TGCGCCAGCAGCCAAGATAGGCAAAGTGAGGCAGGGTCAATGAACACTGAAGCTTTCTTT,CASSQDRQSEAGSMNTEAFF
.,TRBJ2-3,once,TRBV12-3/TRBV12-4,TGTGCCAGCAGCCCTACAGGGGATACGCAGTATTTT,CASSPTGDTQYF
TRBD2,TRBJ2-3,.,TRBV4-1,TGCGCCAGCAGCCAAGCAATCGCGGGGAGGGGAAGAGATACGCAGTATTTT,CASSQAIAGRGRDTQYF
TRBD2,TRBJ2-7,.,TRBV28,TGTGCCAGCAGCCGCTCGATGGCGGGAGGAAAGCAGTACTTC,CASSRSMAGGKQYF
TRBD1,TRBJ1-6,.,TRBV30,TGTGCCTGGAGTGCTATCGGGACAGGGATAAATTCACCCCTCCACTTT,CAWSAIGTGINSPLHF
.,TRBJ2-6,.,TRBV28,TGTGCGACAGGCCCCTCTGGGGCCAACGTCCTGACTTTC,CATGPSGANVLTF